A selection of T cell receptor beta chains follows, all from one sample in a study of beta chain features in type 1 diabetes. Using immunoSEQ multiplex PCR, the repertoire was profiled, and TCRdb retains in-frame clones only, with some absent. The sample lists a few hundred thousand clones, roughly 17% occurring once. Sequences were obtained from naive CD4+ T cells from blood. These receptors all stem from a man in his thirties or forties with type 1 diabetes. CDR3s include the opening cysteine and the closing phenylalanine or tryptophan. D genes are given only for firm matches. Clone size is given for some rows only: seen once, a few or many times, or a class if the clone is expanded.

clone_size,v_call,d_call,j_call,cdr3_nt,cdr3_aa
few,TRBV18,-,TRBJ2-2,TGTGCCAGCCAAGCCCCGGGTAACACCGGGGAGCTGTTTTTT,CASQAPGNTGELFF
once,TRBV10-3,TRBD2,TRBJ2-7,TGTGCCATCAGTGAGGGGACTAGCGGGACTTACGAGCAGTACTTC,CAISEGTSGTYEQYF
-,TRBV29-1,-,TRBJ1-4,TGCAGCGTTGTGAGATTGACGGACAGTCATAATGAAAAACTGTTTTTT,CSVVRLTDSHNEKLFF
few,TRBV4-2,TRBD2,TRBJ2-3,TGTGCCAGCAGCCAAGATGTGCTAGCGGGAGGGTTATCAGATACGCAGTATTTT,CASSQDVLAGGLSDTQYF
-,TRBV28,TRBD2,TRBJ2-5,TGTGCCAGCAGTTCCTCGGGCCTAGCGGACCAAGAGACCCAGTACTTC,CASSSSGLADQETQYF
few,TRBV6-6,-,TRBJ2-1,TGTGCCAGCAGCGGGAGCTCCTACAATGAGCAGTTCTTC,CASSGSSYNEQFF
-,TRBV9,TRBD1,TRBJ2-2,TGTGCCAGCAGCGTAGCCGGGACAGGGGCCGGGGAGCTGTTTTTT,CASSVAGTGAGELFF
-,TRBV7-8,-,TRBJ2-7,TGTGCCAGCAGCCCACAGGGGGGGAACTCCTACGAGCAGTACTTC,CASSPQGGNSYEQYF
few,TRBV6-5,-,TRBJ1-2,TGTGCCAGCAGTTTCCCGACAGGCGGCTACACCTTC,CASSFPTGGYTF
few,TRBV30,-,TRBJ2-1,TGTGCCTGGAGTGTATATGCCCACCTCTTTGACAGGACCAATGAGCAGTTCTTC,CAWSVYAHLFDRTNEQFF
-,TRBV7-3,TRBD1,TRBJ1-3,TGTGCCAGCAGCCCGGGACAGGTCTTCTCTGGAAACACCATATATTTT,CASSPGQVFSGNTIYF
-,TRBV30,TRBD2,TRBJ2-7,TGTGCCTCGAACTTTCGGGGACTAGCGGGAGAACACGAGCAGTACTTC,CASNFRGLAGEHEQYF
few,TRBV29-1,-,TRBJ1-5,TGCAGCGCCAGGAATAGCAATCAGCCCCAGCATTTT,CSARNSNQPQHF
-,TRBV29-1,TRBD1,TRBJ2-4,TGCAGCGTCGGACGGACAGGACAAGCCAAAAACATTCAGTACTTC,CSVGRTGQAKNIQYF
-,TRBV4-1,-,TRBJ2-1,TGCGCCAGCAGCCAAGGTGTCAGCCCCGATGAGCAGTTCTTC,CASSQGVSPDEQFF
-,TRBV9,-,TRBJ1-1,TGTGCCAGCAGCCGATCCTTCTGGGAGACTGAAGCTTTCTTT,CASSRSFWETEAFF
-,TRBV2,TRBD2,TRBJ2-1,TGTGCCAGCACAGTAGCGGGAGGTGGTAATGAGCAGTTCTTC,CASTVAGGGNEQFF
-,TRBV7-2,-,TRBJ2-7,TGTGCCAGCAGCTTAGTCCGGACCGAGTACGAGCAGTACTTC,CASSLVRTEYEQYF
-,TRBV29-1,-,TRBJ1-3,TGCAGCGTTGGGTTGAGCTCTGGAAACACCATATATTTT,CSVGLSSGNTIYF
-,TRBV29-1,-,TRBJ1-1,TGCAGCGTTGTTAGTGGACGAGACACTGAAGCTTTCTTT,CSVVSGRDTEAFF
-,TRBV28,-,TRBJ2-2,TGTGCCACCCTATCGGCATCCACCGGGGAGCTGTTTTTT,CATLSASTGELFF
-,TRBV15,TRBD1,TRBJ2-5,TGTGCCACCAGCAGAGGTGGGACAGTCCAAGAGACCCAGTACTTC,CATSRGGTVQETQYF
few,TRBV20-1,-,TRBJ2-4,TGCAGTGCCCGCAGGGGAGCCATTCAGTACTTC,CSARRGAIQYF
-,TRBV5-1,-,TRBJ1-5,TGCGCCAGCAGCTTACAGGGTATTGGCAATCAGCCCCAGCATTTT,CASSLQGIGNQPQHF
-,TRBV7-2,-,TRBJ2-1,TGTGCCAGCAGCCCGGGGATGGTGTACAATGAGCAGTTCTTC,CASSPGMVYNEQFF
few,TRBV11-2,-,TRBJ2-5,TGTGCCAGCAGCGGGACCTGGGCTTCGGAGACCCAGTACTTC,CASSGTWASETQYF
-,TRBV6-5,-,TRBJ2-1,TGTGCCAGCAGTTACGGGGGTGTAGGCCTAGATGAGCAGTTCTTC,CASSYGGVGLDEQFF
few,TRBV5-4,-,TRBJ2-3,TGTGCCAGCAGCCGCGATTATGGCACTACAGATACGCAGTATTTT,CASSRDYGTTDTQYF
-,TRBV14,-,TRBJ2-3,TGTGCCAGCAGCCCGGAACGGTTGAGGGTCACAGATACGCAGTATTTT,CASSPERLRVTDTQYF
few,TRBV28,-,TRBJ1-1,TGTGCCAGCAGTTCCGACCCCAGAGTGAACACTGAAGCTTTCTTT,CASSSDPRVNTEAFF
few,TRBV4-3,-,TRBJ2-3,TGCGCCAGCAGCCAAGATGGTTTGAAGCAAGTAGGGATCACAGATACGCAGTATTTT,CASSQDGLKQVGITDTQYF
few,TRBV11-1,TRBD1,TRBJ2-1,TGTGCCAGCAGCTATTCCGGGACAGGGGCCTACAATGAGCAGTTCTTC,CASSYSGTGAYNEQFF
-,TRBV5-4,-,TRBJ2-5,TGTGCCAGCAGCTTAGACCTTGGATATGTGGGGCAGACCCAGTACTTC,CASSLDLGYVGQTQYF
-,TRBV14,-,TRBJ2-1,TGTGCCAGCAGCCAAGATCAGGGGACTGCAGTCTACAATGAGCAGTTCTTC,CASSQDQGTAVYNEQFF
few,TRBV27,-,TRBJ1-2,TGTGCCAGCAGTCTACAGGAAAACTATGGCTACACCTTC,CASSLQENYGYTF
-,TRBV28,-,TRBJ2-1,TGTGCCAGCAGTTCGGGGAGGCTCTCCTACAATGAGCAGTTCTTC,CASSSGRLSYNEQFF
few,TRBV25-1,-,TRBJ1-5,TGTGCCAGCAGTGAATCCAGTGGGAATCAGCCCCAGCATTTT,CASSESSGNQPQHF
few,TRBV7-8,-,TRBJ2-7,TGTGCCAGCAGCCCCCTTTCCGGGGTAAGCTACGAGCAGTACTTC,CASSPLSGVSYEQYF
-,TRBV18,-,TRBJ1-5,TGTGCCAGCTCACCGCTTAATCAGCCCCAGCATTTT,CASSPLNQPQHF
-,TRBV18,-,TRBJ2-7,TGTGCCAGCTCACCACGGACTACCGCGGGATCCGCCTACGAGCAGTACTTC,CASSPRTTAGSAYEQYF
-,TRBV28,-,TRBJ2-3,TGTGCCAGCATGGATAACACAGATACGCAGTATTTT,CASMDNTDTQYF
-,TRBV7-2,TRBD1,TRBJ2-1,TGTGCCAGCAGCTCCCGGTCGACAGGGGAAAGGTTCTTC,CASSSRSTGERFF
few,TRBV29-1,-,TRBJ1-2,TGCAGCGTGGGCAGGGGAGACTATGGCTACACCTTC,CSVGRGDYGYTF
few,TRBV18,-,TRBJ2-1,TGTGCCAGCTCCGGTCGTATGGGCGGCTCCGCCTGGTTCTTC,CASSGRMGGSAWFF
few,TRBV2,-,TRBJ2-7,TGTGCCAGCGGGACACAACTCTCCTACGAGCAGTACTTC,CASGTQLSYEQYF